This T cell receptor (beta chain) is from a study of T cells in Graves' hyperthyroidism and ophthalmopathy. There were TCR beta CDR3 regions amplified from RNA transcripts. With the HTBI primer set, the TCR CDR3 went through a first round of RT-PCR. MiXCR, applied by TCRdb to the multiplex PCR reads, yields one record per CDR3 protein. In the table there are hundreds of thousands of distinct CDR3 sequences, around 15% of which are singletons. Whole-study findings and limits: Most thyroid clonotypes that were expanded above 0.001 also turned up in blood.

Germline V lookup: CDR1 MNHNS, CDR2 SASEGT. V was pared by 2 bases and J by 3 bases, with 9 bases of the junction left unmatched. This CDR3 is 18 amino acids long. This clonotype was picked up a small number of times. Its specificity is unknown. Graves' hyperthyroidism showing no ophthalmopathy progression within 18 months was considered stable. Material for sequencing was blood. The source of this sequence is a woman between 18 and 29 years old with Graves' hyperthyroidism. This sequence joins TRBV6-1 and TRBJ2-7; 14 bases agree with TRBD2. The CDR3 loop is CASSEIGLAGGPRYEQYF. In DNA, the CDR3 is TGTGCCAGCAGTGAAATCGGACTAGCGGGAGGACCCCGCTACGAGCAGTACTTC.